Each of the 27 T cell receptor beta chains below was sequenced from the same sample in a study of long-term antiretroviral therapy in people with HIV. Running of the v3.0 immunoSEQ assay took place at survey level. Using immunoSEQ multiplex PCR, the repertoire was profiled, and TCRdb retains in-frame clones only, with some absent. The table records some 20,000 clones, roughly 92% of them present only once. The material was unsorted PBMCs, obtained 4.4 years after starting antiretroviral therapy. These receptors all come from a woman in her forties or fifties with HIV.

This clone was recorded only once. The V call is TRBV4-1, the J call TRBJ1-1; D remains unclear. The V end was cut by 1 base, the J end by 1 base, with 10 bases between. Germline-derived CDR1 and CDR2 are MGHRA and YSYEKL. This CDR3 has 15 amino acids. The CDR3 coding sequence is TGCGCCAGCAGCCAAGGACTGACGGAGAACACTGAAGCTTTCTTT. As protein: CASSQGLTENTEAFF.

The chain links TRBV30 to TRBJ1-1, with D hard to call. The V and J ends lost 5 bases and 0 bases respectively, with 7 bases between them. The CDR3 totals 12 residues. CDR1 GTSNPN and CDR2 SVGIG come from the germline V gene (reference sequence). The CDR3 protein is CAWGVMNTEAFF. In nucleotides, the CDR3 is TGTGCCTGGGGGGTCATGAACACTGAAGCTTTCTTT.

The chain carries TRBV7-9 and TRBJ1-4, with TRBD1 as a possible D gene (5 bases). Deletions cut 5 bases from V and 8 bases from J, with 24 bases between. There are 17 residues in the CDR3. Looked up from germline, CDR1 is SEHNR and CDR2 is FQNEAQ (reference sequence). The CDR3 here is CASSPLKDTQWDEKLFF. Written as DNA, the CDR3 is TGTGCCAGCAGCCCGTTAAAAGATACGCAGTGGGACGAAAAACTGTTTTTT.

This chain links TRBV7-9 with TRBJ1-1; D is unresolved. Germline assignment: CDR1 SEHNR and CDR2 FQNEAQ (reference sequence). V lost 1 base to trimming and J lost 6 bases, with 12 bases between them. The CDR3 loop spans 14 amino acids. The CDR3 DNA is TGTGCCAGCAGCTTAGTGGGGAATCTCGCTGAAGCTTTCTTT. Its translation is CASSLVGNLAEAFF.

The gene calls are TRBV2 and TRBJ2-2, with a weak D call TRBD2 (7 bases). This CDR3 has 14 amino acids. V gave up 6 bases and J gave up 4 bases, with 12 bases separating them. Germline loops: CDR1 SNHLY, CDR2 FYNNEI. CDR3 sequence (DNA): TGTGCCAGCAGGGCGGGGGCGGGCACCGGGGAGCTGTTTTTT. Its protein product is CASRAGAGTGELFF. Supplemented by reference TRBV2 and TRBJ2-2, the full variable domain reads EPEVTQTPSHQVTQMGQEVILRCVPISNHLYFYWYRQILGQKVEFLVSFYNNEISEKSEIFDDQFSVERPDGSNFTLKIRSTKLEDSAMYFCASRAGAGTGELFFGEGSRLTVL.

The gene calls are TRBV7-3 and TRBJ1-1; D perhaps matches TRBD1 (5 bases). V was clipped by 4 bases and J by 1 base, with 10 bases between them. The germline CDR1 and CDR2 sequences are SGHTA and FQGTGA. The CDR3 spans 14 residues. CDR3 coding DNA: TGTGCCAGCAGCTGGGGCAGAGGGAACACTGAAGCTTTCTTT. The encoded protein is CASSWGRGNTEAFF.

The V gene is TRBV6-5, the J gene TRBJ2-1; either TRBD1 or TRBD2 may supply D (5 bases each). Germline assignment: CDR1 MNHEY and CDR2 SVGAGI. Trimming took 6 bases from V and 8 from J, leaving 20 bases between them. The CDR3 is 15 residues long. DNA for the CDR3: TGTGCCAGCAGCCTTTGGGGGAGATCCTATGATGAGCAGTTCTTC. It specifies CASSLWGRSYDEQFF.

The chain joins TRBV5-1 to TRBJ2-7; 12 bases are shared with TRBD2. V was clipped by 0 bases and J by 2 bases; unmatched bases: 3. The CDR3 is made up of 16 amino acids. Germline V gene data show CDR1 as SGHRS and CDR2 as YFSETQ. This CDR3 reads CASSLGTSGIPYEQYF. The CDR3 DNA reads TGCGCCAGCAGCTTGGGGACTAGCGGGATCCCCTACGAGCAGTACTTC.

The chain combines TRBV4-1 with TRBJ1-2, with 9 positions matching TRBD1. Looked up from germline, CDR1 is MGHRA and CDR2 is YSYEKL. Losses at the gene ends were 0 bases for V and 4 bases for J; bases not matched to a gene: 6. This CDR3 contains 16 residues. The chain's CDR3 is CASSQEGQGGGYGYTF. The CDR3 bases are TGCGCCAGCAGCCAAGAGGGACAGGGCGGCGGCTATGGCTACACCTTC.

This chain uses TRBV7-9 with TRBJ2-7; D gene ambiguous. V lost 5 bases to trimming and J lost 1 base, with 9 bases between them. Germline CDR1 reads SEHNR; CDR2 reads FQNEAQ (reference sequence). The CDR3 covers 13 residues. The CDR3 coding sequence is TGTGCCAGCAGCAGCGTGGTATCCTACGAGCAGTACTTC. This gives the protein CASSSVVSYEQYF.

The chain recombines TRBV6-5 with TRBJ2-3, with 9 nucleotides matching TRBD1. The germline CDR1 and CDR2 sequences are MNHEY and SVGAGI. The CDR3 loop spans 14 amino acids. J lost 6 bases, V lost 2 bases, and 3 bases had no gene match. The CDR3 nucleotides read TGTGCCAGCAGTTACCGGACAGGGGAGGATACGCAGTATTTT. This encodes CASSYRTGEDTQYF.

V is TRBV7-6 and J is TRBJ2-7; 8 bases are a match to TRBD1. The CDR3 length is 15 residues. The V gene end was trimmed by 1 base and the J gene end by 4 bases; junction bases not matched to a gene: 6. CDR1 is SGHVS, CDR2 FNYEAQ, per germline. The CDR3 here is CASSLGTGKEYEQYF. As DNA, the CDR3 is TGTGCCAGCAGCTTAGGGACAGGGAAAGAATACGAGCAGTACTTC.

The CDR3 nucleotides read TGTGCCAGCTCACCACCAGGTGGTCGCCGGAATCCTCACCCCGGAGCCAATGAGCAGTTCTTC. It specifies CASSPPGGRRNPHPGANEQFF. This chain joins TRBV18 and TRBJ2-1, with D hard to call. The CDR3 loop spans 21 amino acids. CDR1 is KGHSH, CDR2 LQKENI, per germline. Trimming cost V 0 bases and J 6 bases, with 30 bases left between them.

This chain uses TRBV6-4 with TRBJ2-7; 13 bases match TRBD2. The CDR3 is 18 residues long. Germline V gene sequence: CDR1 MRHNA, CDR2 SNTAGT. J was trimmed by 5 bases and V by 7 bases; bases with no gene match: 17. The CDR3 region has the DNA TGTGCCAGCAATTTAGGACTAGCGGGGGTAGCCGGTCCCAACGAGCAGTACTTC. Encoded protein: CASNLGLAGVAGPNEQYF.

The chain links TRBV5-1 to TRBJ2-7; TRBD1 aligns across 7 bases. CDR3 length equals 15 residues. Germline V gene data show CDR1 as SGHRS and CDR2 as YFSETQ. V shed 1 base, J shed 6 bases, and the junction held 10 bases outside the gene matches. In DNA form, the CDR3 reads TGCGCCAGCAGCTTGTTTCGCGACAGGGTCTCCGAGCAGTACTTC. Amino acids: CASSLFRDRVSEQYF.

The chain employs TRBV9 and TRBJ1-2, with 9 bases identical to TRBD1. The V gene's germline CDR1 is SGDLS and CDR2 YYNGEE. V was pared by 0 bases and J by 7 bases, with 10 bases of the junction left unmatched. This CDR3 has 16 amino acids. CDR3 amino acids: CASSVAPGTGMSGYTF. The CDR3 coding sequence is TGTGCCAGCAGCGTAGCCCCCGGGACAGGGATGAGTGGCTACACCTTC. Supplemented by reference TRBV9 and TRBJ1-2, the full variable domain reads DSGVTQTPKHLITATGQRVTLRCSPRSGDLSVYWYQQSLDQGLQFLIQYYNGEERAKGNILERFSAQQFPDLHSELNLSSLELGDSALYFCASSVAPGTGMSGYTFGSGTRLTVV.

This clone was detected only once. The rearrangement links TRBV7-2 to TRBJ1-1; D not resolved. CDR1 and CDR2 (germline): SGHTA, FQGNSA. V dropped 2 bases and J dropped 3 bases, with 7 bases sitting between them. The CDR3 consists of 13 residues. The CDR3 sequence: CASSLIGDTEAFF. The CDR3 DNA reads TGTGCCAGCAGCTTAATCGGGGACACTGAAGCTTTCTTT.

The rearrangement joins TRBV6-1 to TRBJ1-2; possible D gene TRBD1, 6 bases. V lost 5 bases, J lost 2 bases, and 15 bases lay in between. The germline V gene has CDR1 MNHNS and CDR2 SASEGT. CDR3 length: 15 residues. CDR3 bases: TGTGCCAGCAGTAAACATCCAGGGGCGAACTATGGCTACACCTTC. This translates into CASSKHPGANYGYTF.

The genes are TRBV11-2 and TRBJ2-7; D uncertain. Deletions cut 4 bases from V and 2 bases from J, with 12 bases between. CDR1 is SGHAT and CDR2 is FQNNGV in the germline V gene. CDR3 size: 14 residues. The CDR3 sequence: CASSSYSQPYEQYF. Here the CDR3 DNA reads TGTGCCAGCAGCTCCTACTCACAGCCCTACGAGCAGTACTTC. The entire variable domain, with the rest obtained from reference TRBV11-2 and TRBJ2-7, is as follows: EAGVAQSPRYKIIEKRQSVAFWCNPISGHATLYWYQQILGQGPKLLIQFQNNGVVDDSQLPKDRFSAERLKGVDSTLKIQPAKLEDSAVYLCASSSYSQPYEQYFGPGTRLTVT.

The genes are TRBV10-3 and TRBJ1-5, with D hard to call. V was cut by 6 bases and J by 7 bases, with 13 bases left in between. CDR3 length equals 13 residues. CDR1 and CDR2 from the germline V gene are ENHRY and SYGVKD. DNA for the CDR3: TGTGCCATCAGCCTAAGTCCTACCCAGCCCCAGCATTTT. Amino acids: CAISLSPTQPQHF.

The gene calls are TRBV5-4 and TRBJ2-4; 8 positions match TRBD2. The CDR3 is 16 residues long. Per the germline V gene, CDR1 is SGHNT and CDR2 is YYREEE (reference sequence). V lost 4 bases to trimming and J lost 0 bases; unmatched junction nucleotides: 6. The CDR3, as DNA: TGTGCCAGCAGCAGAGACGGGGGGGTAGCCAAAAACATTCAGTACTTC. It encodes CASSRDGGVAKNIQYF.

The chain combines TRBV5-5 with TRBJ2-7; 10 positions match TRBD2. Germline V gene data show CDR1 as SGHKS and CDR2 as YYEKEE (reference sequence). The CDR3 consists of 15 residues. J gave up 5 bases and V 7 bases, and 12 bases lay outside the gene matches. CDR3 coding DNA: TGTGCCAGCGCCGGCAGCGGGGGGGCCATCAACGAGCAGTACTTC. This codes for CASAGSGGAINEQYF.

The chain employs TRBV6-5 and TRBJ1-5; 9 nucleotides agree with TRBD1. V shed 0 bases, J shed 7 bases, and the junction held 4 bases outside the gene matches. Germline-derived CDR1 and CDR2 are MNHEY and SVGAGI. This CDR3 spans 15 amino acids. The CDR3 loop reads CASSYSKGQGQPQHF. The DNA of the CDR3 is TGTGCCAGCAGTTACTCAAAAGGACAGGGGCAGCCCCAGCATTTT.

The chain has TRBV6-6 and TRBJ1-5, with a weak D call TRBD1 (5 bases). The CDR3 contains 13 residues. The germline V gene encodes CDR1 MNHNY and CDR2 SVGAGI (reference sequence). Trimming took 6 bases from V and 4 from J, leaving 10 bases between them. CDR3 loop: CASRRGLNQPQHF. CDR3 in DNA: TGTGCCAGCAGAAGGGGCCTGAATCAGCCCCAGCATTTT.

The chain carries TRBV7-2 and TRBJ1-2, with D perhaps TRBD1 (5 bases). V lost 5 bases to trimming and J lost 8 bases, with 21 bases between them. The CDR3 is 15 amino acids. Germline loops: CDR1 SGHTA, CDR2 FQGNSA. In nucleotides, the CDR3 is TGTGCCAGCAGCAACTCCCGGGACGGCTCGCTGGGCTACACCTTC. It translates to CASSNSRDGSLGYTF.

The V and J genes are TRBV5-4 and TRBJ2-3, with D unclear. This CDR3 is built from 13 residues. V lost 0 bases and J 9 bases, leaving 11 bases between the germline ends. The germline CDR1 and CDR2 sequences are SGHNT and YYREEE (reference sequence). CDR3 amino acids: CASSLAGVITQYF. For the CDR3, the DNA is TGTGCCAGCAGCTTGGCTGGAGTAATAACGCAGTATTTT.

Concerning this clone: One end of the junction does not line up with germline, which may come from a read error. This chain uses TRBV19 with TRBJ1-5; 8 bases are shared with TRBD1. Looked up from germline, CDR1 is LNHDA and CDR2 is SQIVND (reference sequence). CDR3 size: 13 residues. The CDR3 bases are TGTGCCAGTAGTATCCCCCGGGACAGGAAGAAGCAATTT. This translates into CASSIPRDRKKQF.